Listed here is a single T cell receptor (beta chain). No antigen is known for it. TCRdb reprocessed the RT-PCR reads via MiXCR and lists one record per CDR3 protein. The repertoire holds roughly 570,000 distinct CDR3 sequences, with approximately 14% as singletons. This CDR3 contains 13 residues. CDR1 is SGHRS and CDR2 is YFSETQ in the germline V gene. Trimming left V 4 bases short and J 0 bases short, with 7 bases between. This sample was taken from a study of response to subunit inactivated influenza vaccine. Findings of the study overall: Each seasonal influenza vaccination, the authors suggested, recruits few new T cells.

This clonotype was sampled from a man aged 50 or older who received an inactivated influenza vaccine. The sequenced sample was PBMCs from blood, obtained 11 to 12 days after vaccination. The chain employs TRBV5-1 and TRBJ1-2; no firm D call. CDR3 protein: CASSTRTNYGYTF. DNA for the CDR3: TGCGCCAGCAGCACACGAACTAACTATGGCTACACCTTC. The full variable domain, in which reference TRBV5-1 and TRBJ1-2 provide the parts outside the CDR3, is KAGVTQTPRYLIKTRGQQVTLSCSPISGHRSVSWYQQTPGQGLQFLFEYFSETQRNKGNFPGRFSGRQFSNSRSEMNVSTLELGDSALYLCASSTRTNYGYTFGSGTRLTVV.